Listed below are T cell receptor beta chains from one sample, sequenced in a study of metastatic and nonmetastatic thyroid tumors. TCRdb reanalyzed the PCR reads with MiXCR. The sample comprises around 19,000 clones, about 16% of which are singletons, and roughly 40% rests with the top ten. The sequenced sample was blood. These receptors originate from a female donor with papillary thyroid cancer or a benign thyroid nodule (not recorded which). Some clones in this sample may be carry-over from other donors' samples. Both conserved end residues are part of each CDR3. D genes are given only for firm matches. The size entry is marked missing in some rows and otherwise reads once, few, many or a size class.

v_call	j_call	cdr3_length	clone_size	d_call	cdr3_aa	cdr3_nt
TRBV7-8	TRBJ2-1	14	many	.	CASSFGLLYNEQFF	TGTGCCAGCAGCTTCGGACTTCTCTACAATGAGCAGTTCTTC
TRBV20-1	TRBJ2-7	14	.	.	CSAKGSSPVGEQYF	TGCAGTGCTAAGGGGAGTTCCCCTGTGGGCGAGCAGTACTTC
TRBV6-2/TRBV6-3	TRBJ1-2	13	many	TRBD1	CASRSQGADGYTF	TGTGCCAGCAGGTCACAGGGGGCGGATGGCTACACCTTC
TRBV30	TRBJ1-2	13	many	TRBD1	CAWSEQGLYGYTF	TGTGCCTGGAGTGAACAGGGGCTATATGGCTACACCTTC
TRBV20-1	TRBJ2-5	11	many	.	CSASLVETQYF	TGCAGTGCTAGTTTGGTTGAGACCCAGTACTTC
TRBV9	TRBJ2-7	15	many	.	CASSVDASIPYEQYF	TGTGCCAGCAGCGTAGATGCTAGCATTCCCTACGAGCAGTACTTC
TRBV5-1	TRBJ1-1	16	medium-sized	.	CASSLEYGSVNTEAFF	TGCGCCAGCAGCTTGGAGTATGGGTCGGTGAACACTGAAGCTTTCTTT
TRBV3-1	TRBJ2-2	17	many	TRBD2	CASSQDRLAGEAGELFF	TGTGCCAGCAGCCAAGATCGGCTAGCGGGAGAGGCCGGGGAGCTGTTTTTT
TRBV20-1	TRBJ2-3	19	many	TRBD2	CSAHQRLAGGPVVTDTQYF	TGCAGTGCCCACCAAAGACTAGCGGGAGGGCCGGTAGTGACAGATACGCAGTATTTT
TRBV5-1	TRBJ2-3	16	many	.	CASSAAGISGVDTQYF	TGCGCCAGCAGCGCCGCCGGGATCTCGGGGGTAGATACGCAGTATTTT
TRBV10-3	TRBJ2-7	14	many	TRBD2	CAISERAGGDEQYF	TGTGCCATCAGTGAAAGAGCGGGAGGCGATGAGCAGTACTTC
TRBV9	TRBJ2-1	16	many	.	CASSVGVTRSYNEQFF	TGTGCCAGCAGCGTAGGCGTGACCCGCTCCTACAATGAGCAGTTCTTC
TRBV4-1	TRBJ2-1	16	many	TRBD2	CASSQDIAGGYNEQFF	TGCGCCAGCAGCCAAGACATAGCGGGAGGGTACAATGAGCAGTTCTTC
TRBV25-1	TRBJ2-5	16	many	.	CASSESGTFPQGTQYF	TGTGCCAGCAGTGAATCAGGGACCTTCCCTCAAGGGACCCAGTACTTC
TRBV6-1	TRBJ1-2	14	many	TRBD1	CASSGPGQGFGYTF	TGTGCCAGCAGTGGGCCCGGACAGGGGTTTGGCTACACCTTC